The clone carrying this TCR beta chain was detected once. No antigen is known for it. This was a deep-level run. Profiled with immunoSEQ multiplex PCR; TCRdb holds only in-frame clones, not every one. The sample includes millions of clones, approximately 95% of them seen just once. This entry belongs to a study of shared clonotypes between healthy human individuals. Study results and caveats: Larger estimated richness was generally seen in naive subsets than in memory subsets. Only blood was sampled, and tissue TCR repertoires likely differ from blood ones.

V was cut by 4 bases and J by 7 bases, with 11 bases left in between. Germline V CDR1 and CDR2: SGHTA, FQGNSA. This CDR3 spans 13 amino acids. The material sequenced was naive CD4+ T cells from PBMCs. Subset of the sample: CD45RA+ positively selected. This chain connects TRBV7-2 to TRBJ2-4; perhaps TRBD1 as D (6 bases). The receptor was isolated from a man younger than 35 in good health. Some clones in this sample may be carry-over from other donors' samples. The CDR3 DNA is TGTGCCAGCAGCTCGGACAGTCAGAACATTCAGTACTTC. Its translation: CASSSDSQNIQYF.